A selection of T cell receptor beta chains follows, all from one sample in a study of identical twins. TCRdb re-analysed the 5' RACE reads in MiXCR, keeping a single row per CDR3 protein. The sample consists of 1.5 million to 2 million distinct CDR3 sequences, around 33% of them appearing once. Sequenced material: cord blood. These receptors originate from a newborn girl in good health. Each CDR3 is given with its conserved first and last residue. The order of the fields is J gene, V gene, D gene, clone size, CDR3 protein, CDR3 DNA. A D gene is named only where the DNA matches it firmly. Clone size is given for some rows only: seen once, a few or many times, or a class if the clone is expanded.

TRBJ2-7,TRBV28,TRBD2,.,CASSFLLGGSPYEQYF,TGTGCCAGCAGTTTCTTACTGGGGGGGTCGCCCTACGAGCAGTACTTC
TRBJ2-7,TRBV21-1,.,few,CASSKDQGVQYEQYF,TGTGCCAGCAGCAAGGATCAGGGGGTTCAGTACGAGCAGTACTTC
TRBJ2-1,TRBV6-1,TRBD2,.,CASSLMGTNSYNEQFF,TGTGCCAGCAGCCTCATGGGGACTAACTCCTACAATGAGCAGTTCTTC
TRBJ1-4,TRBV20-1,TRBD1,.,CSAPWDSGKKMFF,TGCAGTGCTCCCTGGGACAGCGGGAAAAAAATGTTTTTT
TRBJ2-4,TRBV24-1,.,.,CATSDLFSNEQYF,TGTGCCACCAGTGATTTGTTTAGCAATGAGCAGTACTTC
TRBJ1-6,TRBV20-1,.,.,CSARDKRLPLHF,TGCAGTGCTAGAGATAAACGTCTACCCCTCCACTTT
TRBJ2-3,TRBV5-1,TRBD2,.,CASSLQGTTYTDTQYF,TGCGCCAGCAGCCTTCAAGGGACTACCTACACAGATACGCAGTATTTT
TRBJ2-7,TRBV10-2,.,.,CASSVGLLISYEQYF,TGCGCCAGCAGTGTCGGACTCCTGATCTCCTACGAGCAGTACTTC
TRBJ2-3,TRBV6-5,.,.,CASSYRRGGDTQYF,TGTGCCAGCAGTTACCGGAGGGGGGGGGATACGCAGTATTTT
TRBJ2-7,TRBV20-1,TRBD2,.,CSACLGSGATYEQYF,TGCAGTGCCTGCTTGGGTAGCGGGGCTACCTACGAGCAGTACTTC
TRBJ1-1,TRBV12-3/TRBV12-4,TRBD1,.,CASSQPLKGQRTEAFF,TGTGCCAGCAGCCAACCCCTAAAGGGACAGCGCACTGAAGCTTTCTTT
TRBJ2-5,TRBV6-4,.,.,CASSAKLSGYNEQYF,TGTGCCAGCAGTGCGAAGCTCTCCGGGTACAATGAGCAGTACTTC
TRBJ1-5,TRBV11-2,.,few,CASSLDDLQPQHF,TGTGCCAGCAGCTTAGATGATCTCCAGCCCCAGCATTTT
TRBJ2-5,TRBV25-1,.,few,CASAVSETQYF,TGTGCCAGCGCAGTATCCGAGACCCAGTACTTC
TRBJ2-7,TRBV20-1,.,few,CSARGGRSYEQYF,TGCAGTGCTAGGGGGGGTAGATCCTACGAGCAGTACTTC
TRBJ2-5,TRBV29-1,TRBD1,.,CSAKVDGTGRYF,TGCAGCGCCAAAGTTGACGGGACAGGGCGGTACTTC
TRBJ2-3,TRBV6-1,TRBD1,.,CASSEAPGQGTDTQYF,TGTGCCAGCAGTGAAGCGCCGGGACAGGGGACAGATACGCAGTATTTT